The T cell receptor beta chain described here comes from a study of blood T cell repertoires in COVID-19. Overall study context: From the United States, Italy and Spain came samples of acute and convalescent COVID-19.

In the authors' workflow: Amplification of reference gene primers provided the estimated nucleated cell counts. Repertoires were generated with immunoSEQ multiplex PCR, while TCRdb's copy carries only in-frame clones and drops some. V and J calls and clone size are those listed in that table; D and trimming were worked out from the DNA. The sample has a few hundred thousand clones; around 89% are singletons. Clinical history as reported by participants underpinned cohort assignment. Two consecutive negative NP/OP PCR tests, clearance, or resolved symptoms defined Cohort 3 recovery. The germline V gene has CDR1 SGHRS and CDR2 YFSETQ. Deletions cut 2 bases from V and 4 bases from J, with 7 bases between. This CDR3 spans 13 amino acids.

Material: PBMCs or T cells enriched from blood (not recorded which). The chain links TRBV5-1 to TRBJ2-1; possibly TRBD1 for D (6 bases). This TCR was recovered from a young woman who had recovered from COVID-19. CDR3 region: CASSFRGYNEQFF. The CDR3 DNA reads as TGCGCCAGCAGCTTCAGGGGTTACAATGAGCAGTTCTTC.